This T cell receptor beta chain is from a study of cytomegalovirus exposure and HLA in healthy donors. Study overall: An early release of data contained roughly 86 million unique TCRs, which came from HLA-typed donors. The study, taken as a whole, reports: It was reported that TCR beta sequences correctly inferred the HLA-A and HLA-B alleles for most subjects.

PCR involved 60 Vbeta and 13 Jbeta primers. Only in-frame clones appear in the TCRdb table, and some are missing; sequencing was by immunoSEQ multiplex PCR. This repertoire includes fewer than 100,000 clones. Comments on this clone: No antigen is known for it.

This CDR3 contains 14 residues. Looked up from germline, CDR1 is LGHNA and CDR2 is YNFKEQ. V lost 0 bases, J lost 2 bases, and 7 bases lay in between. This receptor was obtained from a man aged 45-60 years in good health and CMV-seronegative. Source material: PBMCs. The chain uses TRBV4-2 and TRBJ1-1; D is ambiguous. The CDR3 protein is CASSQDESNTEAFF. The CDR3 nucleotides are TGTGCCAGCAGCCAAGATGAGAGTAACACTGAAGCTTTCTTT.